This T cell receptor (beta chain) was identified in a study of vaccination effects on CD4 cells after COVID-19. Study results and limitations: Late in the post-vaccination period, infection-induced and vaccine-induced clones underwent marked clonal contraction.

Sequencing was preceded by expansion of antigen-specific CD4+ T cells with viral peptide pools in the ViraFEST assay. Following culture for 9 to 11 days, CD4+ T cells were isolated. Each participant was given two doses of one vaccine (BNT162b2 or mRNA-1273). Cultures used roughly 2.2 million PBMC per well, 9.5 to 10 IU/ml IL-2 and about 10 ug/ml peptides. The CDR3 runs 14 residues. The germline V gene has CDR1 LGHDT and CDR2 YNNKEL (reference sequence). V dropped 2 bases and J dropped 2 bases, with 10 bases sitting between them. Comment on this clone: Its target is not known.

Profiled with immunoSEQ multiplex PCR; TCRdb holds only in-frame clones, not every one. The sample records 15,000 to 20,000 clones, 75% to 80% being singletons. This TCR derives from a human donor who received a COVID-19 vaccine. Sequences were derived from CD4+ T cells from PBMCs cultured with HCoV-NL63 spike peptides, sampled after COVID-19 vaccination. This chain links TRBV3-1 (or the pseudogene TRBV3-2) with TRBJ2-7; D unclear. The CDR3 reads CASSQRAATYEQYF. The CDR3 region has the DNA TGTGCCAGCAGCCAAAGGGCCGCGACCTACGAGCAGTACTTC.